Listed below are T cell receptor beta chains from one sample, sequenced in a study of control samples from healthy donors and cancer patients. Repertoires were generated with immunoSEQ multiplex PCR, while TCRdb's copy carries only in-frame clones and drops some. The data show around 82,000 clones, around nine tenths seen once. The sample taken for sequencing was blood. The receptors shown here come from a man aged 45-65 years in good health. CDR3s include the opening cysteine and the closing phenylalanine or tryptophan. A D gene is named only where the DNA matches it firmly. Size values are once, few and many counts, or a class for expanded clones, and some rows have none.

TRBV19	-	TRBJ2-3	-	CASSMRDGDTQYF	TGTGCCAGTAGTATGCGGGACGGAGATACGCAGTATTTT
TRBV5-5	-	TRBJ2-3	-	CASSWGVLSSTDTQYF	TGTGCCAGCAGCTGGGGGGTACTTTCTAGCACAGATACGCAGTATTTT
TRBV29-1	-	TRBJ2-3	-	CSVGDTDTQYF	TGCAGCGTTGGTGACACAGATACGCAGTATTTT
TRBV11-1	-	TRBJ1-1	-	CASSLALGARGRTEAFF	TGTGCCAGCAGCTTAGCACTGGGGGCGCGAGGTCGCACTGAAGCTTTCTTT
TRBV30	TRBD1	TRBJ1-5	-	CAWSARDSYQPQHF	TGTGCCTGGAGCGCCCGGGACAGTTATCAGCCCCAGCATTTT
TRBV18	-	TRBJ2-1	-	CASSQGGGNEQFF	TGTGCCAGCTCACAGGGGGGAGGCAATGAGCAGTTCTTC
TRBV19	-	TRBJ2-2	-	CASSMATQRNTGELFF	TGTGCCAGTAGTATGGCTACACAGAGAAACACCGGGGAGCTGTTTTTT
TRBV4-2	TRBD2	TRBJ2-4	few	CASSQEGSSGGSNIQYF	TGTGCCAGCAGCCAAGAGGGGAGTAGCGGGGGAAGTAACATTCAGTACTTC
TRBV5-1	TRBD1	TRBJ1-4	-	CASSPWTGEKLFF	TGCGCCAGCAGCCCCTGGACAGGTGAAAAACTGTTTTTT
TRBV4-1	-	TRBJ1-5	-	CASSLAQGTQPQHF	TGCGCCAGCAGCCTAGCCCAGGGAACTCAGCCCCAGCATTTT
TRBV3-1/TRBV3-2	-	TRBJ1-4	-	CASSQDSGSLGEKLFF	TGTGCCAGCAGCCAAGATTCGGGTAGCTTGGGTGAAAAACTGTTTTTT
TRBV14	TRBD1	TRBJ2-3	once	CASSQFFRDRGTDTQYF	TGTGCCAGCAGCCAATTCTTTCGGGACAGGGGCACAGATACGCAGTATTTT
TRBV10-1	-	TRBJ1-2	-	CASITPQCKGYGYTF	TGCGCCAGCATAACTCCCCAGTGCAAGGGCTATGGCTACACCTTC
TRBV6-6	TRBD1	TRBJ2-7	-	CASSRSIMDRAYEQYF	TGTGCCAGCAGCCGATCAATCATGGACAGGGCCTACGAGCAGTACTTC
TRBV19	-	TRBJ1-2	-	CASSSSSNTRESGYTF	TGTGCCAGTAGTAGCAGCTCCAATACCAGGGAAAGCGGCTACACCTTC
TRBV7-9	-	TRBJ2-3	-	CASSLAGTQYF	TGTGCCAGCAGCTTAGCGGGAACGCAGTATTTT
TRBV12-3/TRBV12-4	-	TRBJ2-3	-	CASSTAADTQYF	TGTGCCAGCAGCACCGCCGCAGATACGCAGTATTTT
TRBV14	-	TRBJ1-2	once	CASSLGAVSNYGYTF	TGTGCCAGCAGCTTAGGAGCAGTCTCTAACTATGGCTACACCTTC
TRBV11-2	TRBD2	TRBJ2-5	-	CASSLSTSLETQYF	TGTGCCAGCAGCTTGTCGACTAGCCTTGAGACCCAGTACTTC
TRBV14	-	TRBJ1-2	-	CASSQNLEQGIFGGYTF	TGTGCCAGCAGCCAAAATCTGGAACAGGGTATTTTTGGCGGCTACACCTTC
TRBV19	-	TRBJ1-3	once	CASSIFSWQPAEARNTIYF	TGTGCCAGTAGTATTTTCAGTTGGCAGCCCGCTGAAGCAAGAAACACCATATATTTT